This T cell receptor beta chain was recorded in a study of blood T cell repertoires in COVID-19. Study-level background: The United States, Italy and Spain supplied acute and convalescent COVID-19 samples. The analysed material was cDNA or gDNA that came from T cells, B-cell-depleted T cells, or PBMCs.

In the original analysis: It was from reference gene primer amplification that nucleated cell counts were estimated. Here immunoSEQ multiplex PCR was the method, and the copy in TCRdb shows in-frame clones only, minus some. The V and J calls and clone size were taken over from that table, and D and trimming were inferred from the DNA. The data hold 200,000 to 250,000 clones, with 80% to 90% observed a single time. This CDR3 has 15 amino acids. The V and J ends lost 3 bases and 4 bases, in that order; junction bases with no gene match: 9. Germline CDR1 SGDLS, CDR2 YYNGEE. Sequenced sample: peripheral blood. This TCR was recovered from a woman in her forties or fifties with acute or convalescent COVID-19. V gene TRBV9 combines with J gene TRBJ1-1, with 7 bases identical to TRBD1. CDR3 DNA: TGTGCCAGCAGCGCAAGACAGGGTTTTGTCACTGAAGCTTTCTTT. It yields the protein CASSARQGFVTEAFF.